This TCR beta chain was obtained from a study of blood T cell repertoires in COVID-19. On the study more broadly: Donors in the United States, Italy and Spain gave samples during acute or convalescent COVID-19. The analysed material was cDNA or gDNA that came from T cells, B-cell-depleted T cells, or PBMCs.

V lost 1 base to trimming and J lost 2 bases, with 14 bases between them. Germline CDR1 and CDR2: LNHNV and YYDKDF (reference sequence). This CDR3 is built from 16 residues. Per the original methods: Scientists estimated how many nucleated cells there were by amplifying reference gene primers. Generated by immunoSEQ multiplex PCR, the TCRdb table keeps only in-frame clones and is missing some. V and J calls and clone size are as listed in that table; D and trimming were resolved from the DNA. The sample includes 29,000 or so clones, over 75% of them seen just once. The receptor was derived from a man in his sixties with acute or convalescent COVID-19. The chain employs TRBV15 and TRBJ1-2, with D perhaps TRBD1 (6 bases). The sequenced material came from peripheral blood. Here the CDR3 reads CATSRGRQAGNYGYTF. The DNA for the CDR3 is TGTGCCACCAGCAGAGGACGACAGGCAGGGAACTATGGCTACACCTTC. Using reference TRBV15 and TRBJ1-2 for the parts outside the CDR3, the full variable domain is DAMVIQNPRYQVTQFGKPVTLSCSQTLNHNVMYWYQQKSSQAPKLLFHYYDKDFNNEADTPDNFQSRRPNTSFCFLDIRSPGLGDTAMYLCATSRGRQAGNYGYTFGSGTRLTVV.